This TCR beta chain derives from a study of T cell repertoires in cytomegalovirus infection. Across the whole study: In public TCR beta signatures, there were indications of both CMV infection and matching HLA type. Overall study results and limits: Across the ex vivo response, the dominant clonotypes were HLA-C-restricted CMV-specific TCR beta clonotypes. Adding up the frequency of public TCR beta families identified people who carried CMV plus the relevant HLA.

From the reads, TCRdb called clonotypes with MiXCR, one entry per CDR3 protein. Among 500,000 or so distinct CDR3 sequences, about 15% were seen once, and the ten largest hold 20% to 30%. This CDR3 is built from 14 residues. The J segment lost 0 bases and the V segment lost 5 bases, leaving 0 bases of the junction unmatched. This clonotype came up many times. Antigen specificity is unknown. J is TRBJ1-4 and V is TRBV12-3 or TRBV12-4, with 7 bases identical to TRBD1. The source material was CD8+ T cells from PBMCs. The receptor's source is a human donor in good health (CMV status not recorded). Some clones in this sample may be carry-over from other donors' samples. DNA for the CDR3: TGTGCCAGCAGTCAGGGGGCAACTAATGAAAAACTGTTTTTT. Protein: CASSQGATNEKLFF.